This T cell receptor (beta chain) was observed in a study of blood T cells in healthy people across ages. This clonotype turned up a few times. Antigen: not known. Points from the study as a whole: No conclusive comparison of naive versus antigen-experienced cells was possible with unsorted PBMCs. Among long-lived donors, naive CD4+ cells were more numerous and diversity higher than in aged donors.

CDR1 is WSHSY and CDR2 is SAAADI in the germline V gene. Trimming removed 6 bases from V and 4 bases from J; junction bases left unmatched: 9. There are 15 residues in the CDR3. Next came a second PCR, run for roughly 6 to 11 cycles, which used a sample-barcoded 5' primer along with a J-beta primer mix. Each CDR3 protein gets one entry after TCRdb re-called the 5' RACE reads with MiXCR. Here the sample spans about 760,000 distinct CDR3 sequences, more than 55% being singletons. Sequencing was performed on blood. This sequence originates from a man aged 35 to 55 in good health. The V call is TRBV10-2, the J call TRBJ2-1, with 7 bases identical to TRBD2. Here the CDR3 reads CASSQWGLMYNEQFF. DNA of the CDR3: TGCGCCAGCAGCCAATGGGGACTAATGTACAATGAGCAGTTCTTC.